A single sample is the source of the 32 T cell receptor beta chains below, sequenced in a study of cytomegalovirus exposure and HLA in healthy donors. Some clones are missing from TCRdb's copy, which holds only in-frame ones; the method was immunoSEQ multiplex PCR. Here the sample spans 100,000 to 150,000 clones, 89% being singletons. Sequencing was performed on PBMCs. These receptors originate from a woman aged 18-35 years in good health and CMV-seronegative.

The chain has TRBV4-1 and TRBJ2-5, with TRBD2 identical over 14 bases. Trimming took 2 bases from V and 3 from J; bases not matched to a gene: 2. Per germline, CDR1 MGHRA and CDR2 YSYEKL. The CDR3 covers 16 residues. The CDR3 coding sequence is TGCGCCAGCAGCCAAAGGGGACTAGCGGGAGAAGAGACCCAGTACTTC. Amino acids: CASSQRGLAGEETQYF.

The chain carries TRBV6-1 and TRBJ1-4; TRBD1 aligns across 8 bases. The junction had 4 bases not matched to a gene; V was cut back by 10 bases and J by 3 bases. Germline V gene data show CDR1 as MNHNS and CDR2 as SASEGT. CDR3 size: 13 residues. Written as DNA, the CDR3 is TGTGCCATCGAGGACAGGGCTAATGAAAAACTGTTTTTT. Encoded protein: CAIEDRANEKLFF.

CDR3 region: CASSLVAGNYNEQFF. In DNA, the CDR3 is TGCGCCAGCAGCTTGGTTGCCGGGAACTACAATGAGCAGTTCTTC. This chain uses TRBV5-1 with TRBJ2-1; weak D call: TRBD2 (5 bases). The CDR3 sequence is 15 residues long. V was cut by 0 bases and J by 3 bases, with 10 bases left in between. Germline V gene sequence: CDR1 SGHRS, CDR2 YFSETQ.

The chain links TRBV4-1 to TRBJ2-1; TRBD2 matches 9 bases. CDR3 length: 19 residues. The ends lost 1 base at V and 9 bases at J; junction bases unmatched: 19. Germline V gene sequence: CDR1 MGHRA, CDR2 YSYEKL. The CDR3 DNA reads as TGCGCCAGCAGCCAAGTGGGTGGCGGGAGGGCCATTCGGCTGACTGAGCAGTTCTTC. Its translation: CASSQVGGGRAIRLTEQFF.

The V gene is TRBV5-1, the J gene TRBJ1-5; 9 bases fit TRBD1. V lost 0 bases to trimming and J lost 6 bases; unmatched junction nucleotides: 4. This CDR3 contains 15 residues. Per germline, CDR1 SGHRS and CDR2 YFSETQ. The CDR3 DNA reads as TGCGCCAGCAGCTTGGGGACAGGGGTTGGTCAGCCCCAGCATTTT. It specifies CASSLGTGVGQPQHF.

The chain is built from TRBV7-9 and TRBJ1-1; the D is unclear. V was clipped by 1 base and J by 1 base, with 10 bases between them. The CDR3 has 15 residues. The V gene's germline CDR1 is SEHNR and CDR2 FQNEAQ (reference sequence). CDR3 DNA sequence: TGTGCCAGCAGCTTAGAAGCCTCGGGGAACACTGAAGCTTTCTTT. Protein product: CASSLEASGNTEAFF.

This chain uses TRBV5-1 with TRBJ2-7, with 8 positions matching TRBD2. Germline V gene data show CDR1 as SGHRS and CDR2 as YFSETQ. This CDR3 contains 12 residues. V gave up 3 bases and J gave up 6 bases; unmatched junction bases: 2. CDR3 residues: CASSWSGGEQYF. CDR3 coding DNA: TGCGCCAGCAGCTGGAGCGGGGGCGAGCAGTACTTC.

V and J are TRBV14 and TRBJ2-7; 7 bases fit TRBD1. The CDR3 extends over 15 amino acids. Trimming at V came to 3 bases and at J to 1 base, leaving 6 bases not matched to a gene. CDR1 is SGHDN, CDR2 FVKESK, per germline. CDR3 sequence: CASSHPSTGSYEQYF. Here the CDR3 DNA reads TGTGCCAGCAGCCATCCCTCGACAGGGTCCTACGAGCAGTACTTC.

The chain couples TRBV5-1 to TRBJ2-7, with a possible D match to TRBD1 (6 bases). The germline V gene encodes CDR1 SGHRS and CDR2 YFSETQ. This CDR3 spans 12 amino acids. The germline V and J ends were trimmed by 4 bases and 3 bases, with 8 bases remaining between them. Here the CDR3 reads CASSMDSYEQYF. The CDR3, as DNA: TGCGCCAGCAGCATGGACAGCTACGAGCAGTACTTC.

This clone came up once. The genes are TRBV6-1 and TRBJ2-7; a possible D gene is TRBD2 (6 bases). This CDR3 is 15 amino acids long. With 2 bases removed from V and 0 bases from J, the gap between germline ends came to 11 bases. In germline, CDR1 is MNHNS, CDR2 SASEGT. In nucleotides, the CDR3 is TGTGCCAGCAGTGAAAGGCGGGACCGCTCCTACGAGCAGTACTTC. It encodes CASSERRDRSYEQYF.

CDR3 loop: CASNLERRVETQYF. CDR3 nucleotides: TGTGCCAGCAACTTGGAGAGGCGGGTAGAGACCCAGTACTTC. The J gene is TRBJ2-5, the V gene TRBV2; D is possibly TRBD2 (5 bases). Between the trimmed V and J ends, which lost 7 bases and 4 bases, there was a span of 16 bases. There are 14 residues in the CDR3. Germline V gives CDR1 SNHLY, CDR2 FYNNEI.

The rearrangement joins TRBV6-1 to TRBJ2-7; 7 bases map to TRBD1. The CDR3 totals 15 residues. CDR1 and CDR2 (germline): MNHNS, SASEGT. V shed 6 bases and J 4 bases; nucleotides not matched to a gene: 12. The CDR3 sequence: CASRMGVGGWYEQYF. CDR3 DNA sequence: TGTGCCAGCAGGATGGGTGTAGGGGGCTGGTACGAGCAGTACTTC.

V and J are TRBV11-2 and TRBJ2-4; 7 bases agree with TRBD1. The germline V gene encodes CDR1 SGHAT and CDR2 FQNNGV. The CDR3 totals 15 residues. The trim removed 4 bases at V and 5 bases at J, leaving 8 bases unmatched. CDR3 protein: CASSSAGTAENIQYF. The CDR3 nucleotides are TGTGCCAGCAGCTCCGCTGGGACAGCAGAAAACATTCAGTACTTC.

This clone was counted once. The V gene is TRBV7-9, the J gene TRBJ1-3; the match to TRBD1 covers 8 bases. CDR1 and CDR2 (germline): SEHNR, FQNEAQ (reference sequence). J lost 4 bases, V lost 5 bases, and 10 bases had no gene match. The CDR3 contains 16 residues. For the CDR3, the DNA is TGTGCCAGCAGCCCCCAGGACAGGGTCGGAGGAAACACCATATATTTT. Its protein is CASSPQDRVGGNTIYF.

This clone appeared once. The chain has TRBV7-9 and TRBJ2-2, with 13 bases lining up with TRBD2. The junction had 6 bases not matched to a gene; V was cut back by 2 bases and J by 0 bases. The germline V gene encodes CDR1 SEHNR and CDR2 FQNEAQ (reference sequence). This CDR3 is 19 amino acids long. DNA for the CDR3: TGTGCCAGCAGCTTATGGGGACTAGCGGGGCCTTCGAACACCGGGGAGCTGTTTTTT. Encoded protein: CASSLWGLAGPSNTGELFF.

The V gene is TRBV7-6, the J gene TRBJ2-1; TRBD2 aligns across 10 bases. The CDR3 consists of 20 residues. Germline trimming cut 5 bases from V and 0 bases from J; bases unmatched to any gene: 16. The germline CDR1 and CDR2 sequences are SGHVS and FNYEAQ. The CDR3 DNA is TGTGCCAGCAGCACCCCCGTGAGGCCTAGCGGGAGTAACTCCTACAATGAGCAGTTCTTC. Translation gives CASSTPVRPSGSNSYNEQFF. The full variable domain, with the rest looked up from reference TRBV7-6 and TRBJ2-1, is GAGVSQSPRYKVTKRGQDVALRCDPISGHVSLYWYRQALGQGPEFLTYFNYEAQQDKSGLPNDRFSAERPEGSISTLTIQRTEQRDSAMYRCASSTPVRPSGSNSYNEQFFGPGTRLTVL.

The V gene is TRBV5-1, the J gene TRBJ2-1, with 10 positions matching TRBD2. CDR3 length equals 16 residues. The germline V gene encodes CDR1 SGHRS and CDR2 YFSETQ. The junction had 4 bases not matched to a gene; V was cut back by 2 bases and J by 2 bases. The chain's CDR3 is CASSLVLAGAYNEQFF. In nucleotides, the CDR3 is TGCGCCAGCAGCTTAGTCCTAGCGGGGGCCTACAATGAGCAGTTCTTC.

The genes are TRBV25-1 and TRBJ2-1; 8 nucleotides match TRBD1. Germline assignment: CDR1 MGHDK and CDR2 SYGVNS. Germline trimming cut 4 bases from V and 7 bases from J; bases unmatched to any gene: 6. The CDR3 has 14 amino acids. The CDR3 reads CASSGNRDRNEQFF. The CDR3 DNA is TGTGCCAGCAGTGGCAACCGGGACAGGAATGAGCAGTTCTTC.

J is TRBJ1-4 and V is TRBV5-1; 7 bases are a match to TRBD1. V was clipped by 5 bases and J by 0 bases; unmatched bases: 7. The CDR3 is made up of 16 amino acids. Looked up from germline, CDR1 is SGHRS and CDR2 is YFSETQ. The CDR3 reads CASRRGPPATNEKLFF. CDR3 in DNA: TGCGCCAGCAGGAGGGGGCCCCCTGCAACTAATGAAAAACTGTTTTTT.

This clone has only a few counts. V is TRBV21-1 and J is TRBJ2-7; the D call in the table, TRBD2, was not verified against the DNA. TRBV21-1 corresponds to a pseudogene. This CDR3 comprises 19 residues. Here the CDR3 reads CASIDMALAGGGLGYEQYF. CDR3 nucleotide sequence: TGTGCCAGCATCGACATGGCCCTAGCGGGAGGGGGCCTCGGCTACGAGCAGTACTTC.

The chain joins TRBV11-2 to TRBJ1-1; TRBD1 matches 9 bases. The V and J ends lost 5 bases and 6 bases, in that order; junction bases with no gene match: 7. Germline V CDR1 and CDR2: SGHAT, FQNNGV. The length of the CDR3 is 14 residues. This CDR3 reads CASSMGQGVSEAFF. The CDR3 nucleotides are TGTGCCAGCAGCATGGGACAGGGAGTCTCTGAAGCTTTCTTT.

V usage is TRBV7-9 and J usage is TRBJ2-7; the match to TRBD2 covers 10 bases. Germline V gene lookup returns CDR1 SEHNR and CDR2 FQNEAQ (reference sequence). There are 16 residues in the CDR3. The V and J ends lost 4 bases and 3 bases, in that order; junction bases with no gene match: 9. The CDR3, as DNA: TGTGCCAGCAGCTCACGCGCGGGACTAGCGATCTACGAGCAGTACTTC. It encodes CASSSRAGLAIYEQYF. Complete variable domain (other parts from reference TRBV7-9 and TRBJ2-7): DTGVSQNPRHKITKRGQNVTFRCDPISEHNRLYWYRQTLGQGPEFLTYFQNEAQLEKSRLLSDRFSAERPKGSFSTLEIQRTEQGDSAMYLCASSSRAGLAIYEQYFGPGTRLTVT.

The chain has TRBV9 and TRBJ2-5; 7 bases are shared with TRBD2. V trimming: 0 bases; J trimming: 0 bases; junction bases outside the gene matches: 8. Per the germline V gene, CDR1 is SGDLS and CDR2 is YYNGEE. This CDR3 has 17 amino acids. The CDR3 spells CASSVGKLSGDQETQYF. The CDR3 bases are TGTGCCAGCAGCGTAGGGAAGTTGAGCGGGGACCAAGAGACCCAGTACTTC.

The count of this clone is one. This chain connects TRBV5-5 to TRBJ1-1; a possible D gene is TRBD1 (5 bases). Trimming stripped 7 bases from V and 2 bases from J, with 15 bases between. The CDR3 length is 14 residues. CDR1 is SGHKS, CDR2 YYEKEE, per germline (reference sequence). CDR3 nucleotide sequence: TGTGCCAGCGGGGCACAGCAATTTAACACTGAAGCTTTCTTT. It translates to CASGAQQFNTEAFF. The whole variable domain, filled in from reference TRBV5-5 and TRBJ1-1, reads DAGVTQSPTHLIKTRGQQVTLRCSPISGHKSVSWYQQVLGQGPQFIFQYYEKEERGRGNFPDRFSARQFPNYSSELNVNALLLGDSALYLCASGAQQFNTEAFFGQGTRLTVV.

This clone was recorded only once. The chain couples TRBV6-1 to TRBJ2-7; TRBD1 matches at 10 bases. Germline CDR1 and CDR2: MNHNS and SASEGT. The CDR3 length is 12 residues. V shed 6 bases and J 5 bases; nucleotides not matched to a gene: 1. DNA of the CDR3: TGTGCCAGCAGGACAGGGGGCGACGAGCAGTACTTC. Translating gives CASRTGGDEQYF.

The chain couples TRBV6-6 to TRBJ2-7; D gene uncertain. This CDR3 contains 14 residues. V shed 3 bases and J shed 5 bases, with 14 bases lying between them. From germline, CDR1 is MNHNY and CDR2 SVGAGI (reference sequence). The CDR3 bases are TGTGCCAGCAGTTATTTGTCTACTAAGGACGAGCAGTACTTC. Translating it yields CASSYLSTKDEQYF.

V usage is TRBV4-1 and J usage is TRBJ2-5; 7 bases agree with TRBD2. CDR1 and CDR2 from the germline V gene are MGHRA and YSYEKL. The CDR3 runs to 15 residues. The J segment lost 1 base and the V segment lost 3 bases, leaving 5 bases of the junction unmatched. The chain's CDR3 is CASSHLTSAQETQYF. CDR3 nucleotide sequence: TGCGCCAGCAGCCACCTTACTAGCGCCCAAGAGACCCAGTACTTC.

The chain is built from TRBV2 and TRBJ2-6, with 7 bases that match TRBD1. Germline CDR1 SNHLY, CDR2 FYNNEI. Trimming removed 6 bases from V and 4 bases from J; junction bases left unmatched: 9. The CDR3 sequence is 16 residues long. The CDR3 reads CASRGDRAPGANVLTF. CDR3 DNA: TGTGCCAGCAGGGGCGACAGGGCCCCCGGGGCCAACGTCCTGACTTTC.

The V call is TRBV9, the J call TRBJ1-5; 7 nucleotides align to TRBD1. V lost 4 bases to trimming and J lost 7 bases; unmatched junction nucleotides: 8. The CDR3 covers 14 residues. Germline V gene sequence: CDR1 SGDLS, CDR2 YYNGEE. CDR3 loop: CASSPSTGRQPQHF. CDR3 in DNA: TGTGCCAGCAGCCCCTCGACAGGGAGGCAGCCCCAGCATTTT.

This clone was counted a single time. This chain links TRBV6-5 with TRBJ2-7; 7 bases fit TRBD2. Germline assignment: CDR1 MNHEY and CDR2 SVGAGI. After removal of 2 bases from V and 1 base from J, the junction contained 8 bases not matched to a gene. The CDR3 is 16 amino acids. CDR3 loop: CASSYIPGGLSYEQYF. CDR3 in DNA: TGTGCCAGCAGTTACATTCCGGGGGGACTATCCTACGAGCAGTACTTC.

The genes are TRBV14 and TRBJ2-7, with TRBD1 matching over 7 bases. This CDR3 is built from 13 residues. J gave up 5 bases and V 1 base, and 2 bases lay outside the gene matches. CDR1 is SGHDN and CDR2 is FVKESK in the germline V gene. CDR3 DNA: TGTGCCAGCAGCCAAGTGACAGGGAACGAGCAGTACTTC. Amino acids: CASSQVTGNEQYF.

This chain joins TRBV29-1 and TRBJ2-7, with D unclear. The CDR3 has 15 residues. Trimming shortened V by 0 bases and J by 2 bases, and 14 bases separated the two germline ends. Per germline, CDR1 SQVTM and CDR2 ANQGSEA. In DNA, the CDR3 is TGCAGCGTTGAAGAAGGAAACAGTATAACCTACGAGCAGTACTTC. This sequence encodes CSVEEGNSITYEQYF.